The clone carrying this T cell receptor (beta chain) has ten or more counts. The antigen is not known. Other autoimmune diseases, uncontrolled infections, pregnancy and lactation each led to patient exclusion. The data derive from a study of Graves' ophthalmopathy and Graves' hyperthyroidism. At the level of the study: The authors defined stable hyperthyroidism as no ophthalmopathy within 18 months of follow-up.

Trimming stripped 3 bases from V and 4 bases from J, with 12 bases between. Germline CDR1 reads DFQATT; CDR2 reads SNEGSKA (reference sequence). CDR3 length: 13 residues. RNA transcripts yielded amplified TCR beta CDR3 regions. HTBI primers were used in a first-round RT-PCR, which preceded a second-round multiplex PCR. Via MiXCR, TCRdb re-called the multiplex PCR reads, giving one row per CDR3 protein. The table has approximately 1.2 million distinct CDR3 sequences, about 40% seen once. Study-wide results and caveats: Most thyroid-expanded clonotypes exceeding 0.001 frequency were also found in blood.

Source material: peripheral blood or thyroid tissue (not recorded which). This chain joins TRBV20-1 and TRBJ2-5; a weak D match, TRBD2 (5 bases). The TCR originated in an adult man with Graves' hyperthyroidism. The CDR3 is CSASGPAGETQYF. The CDR3 DNA is TGCAGTGCTAGCGGACCGGCGGGAGAGACCCAGTACTTC.